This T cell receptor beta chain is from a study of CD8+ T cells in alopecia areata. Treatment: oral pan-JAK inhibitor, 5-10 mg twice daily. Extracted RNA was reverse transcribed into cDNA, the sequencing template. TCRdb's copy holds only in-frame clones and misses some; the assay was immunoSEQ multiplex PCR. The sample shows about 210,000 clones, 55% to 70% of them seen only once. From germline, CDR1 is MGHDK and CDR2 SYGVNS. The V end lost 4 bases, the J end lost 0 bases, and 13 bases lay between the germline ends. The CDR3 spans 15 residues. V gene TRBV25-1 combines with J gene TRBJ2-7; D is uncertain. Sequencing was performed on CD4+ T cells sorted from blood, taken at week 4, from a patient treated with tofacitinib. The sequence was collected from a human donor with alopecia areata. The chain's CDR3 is CASSGAEPLSYEQYF. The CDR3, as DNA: TGTGCCAGCAGTGGCGCAGAACCCCTCTCCTACGAGCAGTACTTC.